This T cell receptor beta chain was profiled in a study of T cells in Graves' hyperthyroidism and ophthalmopathy. The source material, RNA transcripts, was used to amplify TCR beta CDR3 regions. With the HTBI primer set, the TCR CDR3 went through a first round of RT-PCR. TCRdb redid the calling of the multiplex PCR reads with MiXCR, one entry per CDR3 protein. The sample contains some 620,000 distinct CDR3 sequences, around 16% of which appear only once. Subjects aged 18 to 65 presented with newly diagnosed hyperthyroidism of less than 2 months' duration. This clonotype was detected only a few times. V lost 1 base and J lost 7; bases outside the gene matches: 5. The CDR3 has 14 residues. The germline V gene encodes CDR1 KGHSH and CDR2 LQKENI.

Input material: blood. The sequence derives from a woman in her twenties or thirties with Graves' hyperthyroidism. The rearrangement links TRBV18 to TRBJ2-3; 7 nucleotides match TRBD2. The CDR3 loop is CASSPQKGTNTQYF. The CDR3 nucleotides read TGTGCCAGCTCACCACAAAAAGGGACTAATACGCAGTATTTT.